A selection of T cell receptor beta chains follows, all from one sample in a study of T cell responses to AZD1222 COVID-19 vaccine. The table came from immunoSEQ multiplex PCR; TCRdb's copy has only in-frame clones and leaves some out. The data hold 110,000 to 150,000 clones, with roughly 90% observed a single time. Here the sequenced sample was peripheral blood, taken 28 days after the second AZD1222 dose. Receptor source: an adult who received the AZD1222 COVID-19 vaccine. CDR3s include the opening cysteine and the closing phenylalanine or tryptophan. Each record gives: D gene, V gene, J gene, clone size, CDR3 protein, CDR3 DNA. A D gene is named only where the DNA matches it firmly. Clone size is stated in some rows and not others, as once, few, many or a class when expanded.

NA	TRBV7-4	TRBJ2-7	NA	CASSLRDSSYEQYF	TGTGCCAGCAGCTTAAGGGACTCCAGCTACGAGCAGTACTTC
NA	TRBV6-5	TRBJ2-7	NA	CASSLYEQYF	TGTGCCAGCAGCCTCTACGAGCAGTACTTC
TRBD2	TRBV28	TRBJ2-7	NA	CASSISGRGYEQYF	TGTGCCAGCAGTATTAGCGGGAGGGGCTACGAGCAGTACTTC
NA	TRBV7-8	TRBJ1-2	NA	CASSFGENGYTF	TGTGCCAGCAGCTTTGGGGAGAATGGCTACACCTTC
NA	TRBV10-2	TRBJ2-1	NA	CASSEGKGTEQFF	TGCGCCAGCAGTGAAGGAAAAGGGACTGAGCAGTTCTTC
NA	TRBV7-2	TRBJ1-2	once	CASSTRTGNYGYTF	TGTGCCAGCAGCACCAGGACGGGAAACTATGGCTACACCTTC
NA	TRBV27	TRBJ2-5	NA	CASSSWGLQETQYF	TGTGCCAGCAGTTCCTGGGGCCTCCAAGAGACCCAGTACTTC
NA	TRBV4-3	TRBJ2-2	NA	CASSQARVAAAVELFF	TGCGCCAGCAGCCAAGCCCGTGTGGCGGCCGCAGTGGAGCTGTTTTTT
TRBD1	TRBV30	TRBJ1-2	NA	CAWSAGQGHYGYTF	TGTGCCTGGAGTGCCGGACAGGGCCACTATGGCTACACCTTC
NA	TRBV6-5	TRBJ1-1	NA	CASTPQGSTEAFF	TGTGCCAGCACCCCTCAGGGGTCCACTGAAGCTTTCTTT
NA	TRBV5-1	TRBJ2-3	once	CASSSGTKLTDTQYF	TGCGCCAGCAGCTCCGGGACAAAACTCACAGATACGCAGTATTTT
NA	TRBV15	TRBJ2-7	NA	CATSSARETYEQYF	TGTGCCACCAGCAGCGCCCGTGAAACCTACGAGCAGTACTTC
NA	TRBV27	TRBJ2-7	once	CASSPLPLGEQYF	TGTGCCAGCAGTCCTCTCCCTCTAGGGGAGCAGTACTTC
NA	TRBV12-3/TRBV12-4	TRBJ2-2	once	CASSFTVPGELFF	TGTGCCAGCAGTTTCACCGTCCCCGGGGAGCTGTTTTTT
NA	TRBV24-1	TRBJ2-3	NA	CATSDGRADTQYF	TGTGCCACCAGTGATGGAAGGGCAGATACGCAGTATTTT
TRBD1	TRBV6-6	TRBJ1-4	NA	CASSSQGQTNEKLFF	TGTGCCAGCAGCTCCCAGGGACAGACTAATGAAAAACTGTTTTTT
NA	TRBV5-4	TRBJ1-2	once	CASSGGTPQPFNYGYTF	TGTGCCAGCAGCGGCGGGACACCTCAGCCGTTCAACTATGGCTACACCTTC
TRBD1	TRBV6-2/TRBV6-3	TRBJ1-1	NA	CASSTGTGNTEAFF	TGTGCCAGCAGTACCGGGACAGGGAACACTGAAGCTTTCTTT
TRBD2	TRBV6-5	TRBJ2-1	NA	CASSQTGLTYNEQFF	TGTGCCAGCAGTCAGACGGGACTAACCTACAATGAGCAGTTCTTC
NA	TRBV19	TRBJ2-1	NA	CASSTSKGNEQFF	TGTGCCAGTAGTACCTCCAAGGGGAATGAGCAGTTCTTC
TRBD1	TRBV4-3	TRBJ2-7	NA	CASSEGGRNEQYF	TGCGCTTCCTCGGAAGGGGGCAGAAACGAGCAGTACTTC
TRBD1	TRBV19	TRBJ1-1	NA	CASSPQGRGDTEAFF	TGTGCCAGTAGTCCCCAGGGCAGGGGGGACACTGAAGCTTTCTTT
TRBD2	TRBV5-6	TRBJ2-7	NA	CASSLEVLAGAKYEQYF	TGTGCCAGCAGCTTGGAGGTTCTAGCGGGAGCTAAGTACGAGCAGTACTTC
NA	TRBV6-5	TRBJ1-5	NA	CASSYRGREGPQHF	TGTGCCAGCAGTTACAGGGGACGCGAGGGGCCCCAGCATTTT
TRBD1	TRBV19	TRBJ1-4	NA	CASSGHQGATNEKLFF	TGTGCCAGTAGTGGACATCAGGGGGCAACTAATGAAAAACTGTTTTTT
TRBD1	TRBV28	TRBJ1-2	NA	CASSLPVDRGGYTF	TGTGCCAGCAGTTTACCAGTTGACAGGGGTGGCTACACCTTC
NA	TRBV7-9	TRBJ2-7	NA	CASSPMPGSSYEQYF	TGTGCCAGCAGCCCCATGCCGGGCAGCTCCTACGAGCAGTACTTC
NA	TRBV6-5	TRBJ1-1	NA	CASRRFLSGDTEAFF	TGTGCCAGCAGGAGGTTCCTAAGCGGTGACACTGAAGCTTTCTTT
NA	TRBV25-1	TRBJ2-7	NA	CASSEYLGPLEQYF	TGTGCCAGCAGTGAATATTTGGGACCCCTCGAGCAGTACTTC
NA	TRBV3-1/TRBV3-2	TRBJ1-1	NA	CASSSLTEAFF	TGTGCCAGCAGCTCCCTCACTGAAGCTTTCTTT
NA	TRBV5-1	TRBJ2-5	NA	CASSKDVLGFETQYF	TGCGCCAGCAGCAAGGACGTTCTGGGGTTCGAGACCCAGTACTTC
TRBD1	TRBV3-1/TRBV3-2	TRBJ2-7	NA	CASSQSGTGYEQYF	TGTGCCAGCAGCCAAAGCGGGACAGGGTACGAGCAGTACTTC
NA	TRBV5-8	TRBJ2-7	NA	CASSLVLGAEQYF	TGTGCCAGCAGCTTGGTTTTGGGGGCCGAGCAGTACTTC